The clone carrying this T cell receptor beta chain was found once. The data were obtained in a study of T cell changes during pregnancy in multiple sclerosis. Germline-derived CDR1 and CDR2 are LNHDA and SQIVND (reference sequence). The CDR3 totals 16 residues. The ends lost 3 bases at V and 1 base at J; junction bases unmatched: 6. Data came from immunoSEQ multiplex PCR; TCRdb stores just in-frame clones and leaves some out. The data show under 95,000 clones, 91% seen once. This receptor was obtained from a female donor in good health, enrolled as a control in a pregnancy study. The chain joins TRBV19 to TRBJ1-5, with 7 bases fitting TRBD1. The sample consisted of peripheral blood, taken after pregnancy. This CDR3 is CASSIPGGGSNQPQHF. Written as DNA, the CDR3 is TGTGCCAGTAGTATCCCAGGGGGAGGAAGCAATCAGCCCCAGCATTTT.